The present TCR beta chain was sequenced within a study of blood T cell repertoires in COVID-19. Background on the study: Sources were T cells, B-cell-depleted T cells, or PBMCs; the material itself was cDNA or gDNA.

CDR3 length: 17 amino acids. Germline lookup yields CDR1 LNHNV and CDR2 YYDKDF (reference sequence). The V gene end was trimmed by 2 bases and the J gene end by 4 bases; junction bases not matched to a gene: 10. Per the original methods: Estimated nucleated cell counts came from reference gene primer amplification. This table comes from immunoSEQ multiplex PCR, and its TCRdb copy is limited to in-frame clones, with some not included. That table gives V, J and clone size, and the DNA gave D and trimming. The profile shows about 80,000 clones, about four fifths of them singletons. This clonotype was obtained from a human donor in a cohort sampled during active COVID-19. The sample taken for sequencing was peripheral blood. The V gene is TRBV15, the J gene TRBJ2-2; 7 bases fit TRBD1. In DNA, the CDR3 is TGTGCCACCAGCAGAACTACTGGGACAGTTGGCACCGGGGAGCTGTTTTTT. Its protein product is CATSRTTGTVGTGELFF.